The next 24 T cell receptor beta chains were all read from a single sample in a study of blood T cell repertoires in COVID-19. Profiling relied on immunoSEQ multiplex PCR, and the TCRdb table lists in-frame clones only, not all of them. The repertoire holds roughly 700,000 clones, 85% to 90% seen once, with roughly 0.25% in the top ten. Sequences were obtained from peripheral blood. These receptors originate from a woman aged 18-29 years with acute or convalescent COVID-19.

The rearrangement uses TRBV6-5 and TRBJ2-3; D gene uncertain. V lost 0 bases, J lost 4 bases, and 14 bases lay in between. This CDR3 has 16 residues. Germline loops: CDR1 MNHEY, CDR2 SVGAGI. The CDR3: CASSYSVSYLPDTQYF. The CDR3 bases are TGTGCCAGCAGTTACTCTGTTAGCTACCTCCCAGATACGCAGTATTTT.

This clone was counted only a few times. J is TRBJ1-1 and V is TRBV5-1, with D possibly TRBD1 on 5 matching bases. Germline V lookup: CDR1 SGHRS, CDR2 YFSETQ. V was trimmed by 0 bases and J by 2 bases, leaving 8 bases between them. This CDR3 contains 14 residues. This CDR3 is CASSLAGHNTEAFF. CDR3 nucleotides: TGCGCCAGCAGCTTGGCCGGACATAACACTGAAGCTTTCTTT.

V gene TRBV5-1 combines with J gene TRBJ1-1; 8 bases are a match to TRBD1. Germline loops: CDR1 SGHRS, CDR2 YFSETQ. There are 14 residues in the CDR3. The J segment lost 3 bases and the V segment lost 4 bases, leaving 5 bases of the junction unmatched. In DNA, the CDR3 is TGCGCCAGCAGCACGGGACAGGACCACACTGAAGCTTTCTTT. Translation: CASSTGQDHTEAFF.

The chain employs TRBV18 and TRBJ1-1; TRBD1 is a possible D gene (5 bases). In germline, CDR1 is KGHSH, CDR2 LQKENI. Trimming stripped 0 bases from V and 5 bases from J, with 10 bases between. The length of the CDR3 is 14 residues. CDR3 sequence (DNA): TGTGCCAGCTCACCACCGAAGGGGCGGACTGAAGCTTTCTTT. Its translation: CASSPPKGRTEAFF.

This clone was counted only a few times. The chain joins TRBV6-1 to TRBJ1-4, with 9 bases fitting TRBD1. Germline V gene lookup returns CDR1 MNHNS and CDR2 SASEGT. This CDR3 has 19 residues. The V and J ends lost 2 bases and 4 bases, in that order; junction bases with no gene match: 14. DNA of the CDR3: TGTGCCAGCAGTGAATGGGACAGGGCGTTTGTGGGGTTTAATGAAAAACTGTTTTTT. It encodes CASSEWDRAFVGFNEKLFF.

Remarks on this clone: This specimen includes other DNA sequences encoding the same CDR3. V and J are TRBV12-3 or TRBV12-4 and TRBJ2-7; D gene unclear. CDR3 size: 12 residues. V shed 2 bases and J shed 3 bases, with 5 bases lying between them. The CDR3 protein is CASSLRSYEQYF. CDR3 in DNA: TGTGCCAGCAGTTTAAGGAGCTACGAGCAGTACTTC.

The chain has TRBV18 and TRBJ1-2, with D perhaps TRBD1 (6 bases). CDR3 length: 16 residues. Trimming cost V 3 bases and J 4 bases, with 18 bases left between them. The germline gives CDR1 KGHSH, CDR2 LQKENI. The CDR3 DNA reads TGTGCCAGCTCACCCCGGGATCCCCCCAGGGGCTATGGCTACACCTTC. Translated: CASSPRDPPRGYGYTF. Together with reference TRBV18 and TRBJ1-2, the CDR3 gives the full variable domain: NAGVMQNPRHLVRRRGQEARLRCSPMKGHSHVYWYRQLPEEGLKFMVYLQKENIIDESGMPKERFSAEFPKEGPSILRIQQVVRGDSAAYFCASSPRDPPRGYGYTFGSGTRLTVV.

The chain joins TRBV19 to TRBJ1-2, with D possibly being TRBD1 (6 bases). Trimming cost V 1 base and J 2 bases, with 11 bases left between them. The CDR3 length is 15 residues. The germline V gene has CDR1 LNHDA and CDR2 SQIVND (reference sequence). This chain's CDR3 is CASSIASGDNYGYTF. The CDR3 DNA is TGTGCCAGTAGTATAGCCTCAGGGGACAACTATGGCTACACCTTC.

The chain is built from TRBV9 and TRBJ2-7; 8 nucleotides agree with TRBD1. Germline V CDR1 and CDR2: SGDLS, YYNGEE. With 3 bases clipped from V and 6 bases from J, the junction kept 14 bases outside the gene matches. CDR3 length: 16 amino acids. The DNA for the CDR3 is TGTGCCAGCAGCGAGAGGCAGCAAGGACAGGGAGGCGAGCAGTACTTC. Protein product: CASSERQQGQGGEQYF.

This chain joins TRBV30 and TRBJ2-3; the match to TRBD2 covers 7 bases. CDR1 is GTSNPN, CDR2 SVGIG, per germline (reference sequence). V lost 5 bases and J lost 1; bases outside the gene matches: 6. The CDR3 runs to 14 residues. The CDR3 region is CAWELAGGTDTQYF. CDR3 bases: TGTGCCTGGGAATTGGCGGGGGGCACAGATACGCAGTATTTT.

The chain uses TRBV4-3 and TRBJ1-4; the match to TRBD1 covers 7 bases. CDR1 and CDR2 (germline): LGHNA, YSLEER. This CDR3 is 14 amino acids long. V dropped 0 bases and J dropped 6; count of bases not matched to a gene: 1. The CDR3 region is CASSQEQGYEKLFF. CDR3 sequence (DNA): TGCGCCAGCAGCCAAGAACAGGGGTATGAAAAACTGTTTTTT.

This clone showed up just once. The chain recombines TRBV5-5 with TRBJ1-2, with D possibly TRBD1 on 6 matching bases. Trimming cost V 4 bases and J 0 bases, with 13 bases left between them. There are 15 residues in the CDR3. Germline loops: CDR1 SGHKS, CDR2 YYEKEE (reference sequence). CDR3 loop: CASSTPQGANYGYTF. CDR3 bases: TGTGCCAGCAGCACCCCACAGGGAGCTAACTATGGCTACACCTTC. The entire variable domain, with the rest obtained from reference TRBV5-5 and TRBJ1-2, is as follows: DAGVTQSPTHLIKTRGQQVTLRCSPISGHKSVSWYQQVLGQGPQFIFQYYEKEERGRGNFPDRFSARQFPNYSSELNVNALLLGDSALYLCASSTPQGANYGYTFGSGTRLTVV.

The chain recombines TRBV6-1 with TRBJ1-6; D is ambiguous. Trimming took 2 bases from V and 0 from J, leaving 8 bases between them. This CDR3 has 16 amino acids. Germline CDR1 and CDR2: MNHNS and SASEGT. The CDR3 loop is CASSELGSSYNSPLHF. DNA of the CDR3: TGTGCCAGCAGTGAATTGGGCAGCTCCTATAATTCACCCCTCCACTTT.

In DNA form, the CDR3 reads TGTGCCAGCAGCCACAGACAGGGGCACACTTCTGGGGCCAACGTCCTGACTTTC. Amino acid sequence: CASSHRQGHTSGANVLTF. The chain has TRBV4-2 and TRBJ2-6; TRBD1 agrees at 8 bases. CDR1 is LGHNA and CDR2 is YNFKEQ in the germline V gene. The ends lost 3 bases at V and 1 base at J; junction bases unmatched: 8. This CDR3 is 18 amino acids long.

This chain links TRBV7-8 with TRBJ1-4; TRBD1 aligns across 8 bases. Germline CDR1 SGHVS, CDR2 FQNEAQ. With 3 bases clipped from V and 0 bases from J, the junction kept 9 bases outside the gene matches. The CDR3 sequence is 18 residues long. The CDR3 DNA sequence: TGTGCCAGCAGCTTCACTACAGGGGGATGGCCAACTAATGAAAAACTGTTTTTT. It yields the protein CASSFTTGGWPTNEKLFF.

The rearrangement joins TRBV6-5 to TRBJ1-5; D may be TRBD1 (5 bases). The ends were cut back, 5 bases at V and 7 bases at J, with 15 bases in the middle. The CDR3 has 14 residues. Germline-derived CDR1 and CDR2 are MNHEY and SVGAGI. The CDR3: CASSTGLGDQPQHF. The CDR3 region has the DNA TGTGCCAGCAGTACGGGACTCGGGGACCAGCCCCAGCATTTT.

This clone occurred a few times. This chain joins TRBV4-2 and TRBJ1-3; 7 bases match TRBD1. This CDR3 spans 15 amino acids. CDR1 LGHNA and CDR2 YNFKEQ come from the germline V gene. V was clipped by 5 bases and J by 5 bases; unmatched bases: 9. CDR3 protein: CASSTQTTGRNTIYF. The CDR3 bases are TGTGCCAGCAGCACCCAAACGACAGGGCGAAACACCATATATTTT.

V is TRBV18 and J is TRBJ1-2; possible D gene TRBD1, 5 bases. Trimming removed 1 base at V and 6 bases at J, with 6 bases between. The CDR3 spans 12 residues. The germline V gene has CDR1 KGHSH and CDR2 LQKENI. CDR3 coding DNA: TGTGCCAGCTCACCACGGGGGGATGGCTACACCTTC. As protein: CASSPRGDGYTF.

The CDR3 region is CAWSRREQYF. The CDR3 bases are TGTGCCTGGAGTAGGAGGGAGCAGTACTTC. The chain is built from TRBV30 and TRBJ2-7, with D possibly matching TRBD2 (5 bases). The CDR3 extends over 10 amino acids. Trimming took off 2 bases at V and 7 bases at J, with 6 bases between the two ends. From germline, CDR1 is GTSNPN and CDR2 SVGIG (reference sequence).

V usage is TRBV5-1 and J usage is TRBJ2-7; 7 bases are shared with TRBD1. CDR1 SGHRS and CDR2 YFSETQ come from the germline V gene. The J segment lost 0 bases and the V segment lost 2 bases, leaving 11 bases of the junction unmatched. The length of the CDR3 is 17 residues. The CDR3 coding sequence is TGCGCCAGCAGCTTCCCTGACTTACAGGGGCACTCCTACGAGCAGTACTTC. This gives the protein CASSFPDLQGHSYEQYF. The full variable domain, its missing parts supplied by reference TRBV5-1 and TRBJ2-7, is KAGVTQTPRYLIKTRGQQVTLSCSPISGHRSVSWYQQTPGQGLQFLFEYFSETQRNKGNFPGRFSGRQFSNSRSEMNVSTLELGDSALYLCASSFPDLQGHSYEQYFGPGTRLTVT.

The rearrangement joins TRBV29-1 to TRBJ1-1; 7 bases line up with TRBD1. Germline loops: CDR1 SQVTM, CDR2 ANQGSEA. Trimming took 6 bases from V and 7 from J; bases not matched to a gene: 14. The CDR3 is 14 residues long. CDR3 sequence: CSVDIGTVKFEAFF. The CDR3 nucleotides are TGCAGCGTCGATATTGGGACAGTCAAATTTGAAGCTTTCTTT.

The chain employs TRBV6-4 and TRBJ2-3; the D gene is possibly TRBD1 (7 bases). This CDR3 comprises 17 residues. Germline CDR1 is MRHNA and CDR2 is SNTAGT. The ends were cut back, 0 bases at V and 8 bases at J, with 21 bases in the middle. The CDR3: CASSDSRDSTGVGTQYF. In DNA form, the CDR3 reads TGTGCCAGCAGTGACTCCCGGGACTCCACAGGGGTGGGTACGCAGTATTTT.

The chain uses TRBV7-3 and TRBJ1-1; 7 bases are shared with TRBD1. The germline CDR1 and CDR2 sequences are SGHTA and FQGTGA. This CDR3 is 16 amino acids long. V lost 0 bases to trimming and J lost 0 bases; unmatched junction nucleotides: 4. The CDR3 nucleotides read TGTGCCAGCAGCTTAACCCGACAGGGCATGAACACTGAAGCTTTCTTT. As protein: CASSLTRQGMNTEAFF.

The chain recombines TRBV30 with TRBJ2-7, with TRBD1 as a possible D gene (6 bases). Per germline, CDR1 GTSNPN and CDR2 SVGIG (reference sequence). There are 14 residues in the CDR3. Trimming pared 1 base from V and 0 bases from J, leaving 10 bases between. The CDR3 coding sequence is TGTGCCTGGAGTGGACAGGTTGTCTCCTACGAGCAGTACTTC. This encodes CAWSGQVVSYEQYF.